The TCR beta chain under discussion was sequenced for a study of post-analysis software for immune sequencing data. Study outcomes and limitations: About 5 TRBV segments occurring more often in patients than controls included TRBV5-6, TRBV5-1 and TRBV20-1.

Researchers reported that TCR beta cDNA libraries carried unique molecular identifiers. Each CDR3 protein is one row after TCRdb ran MiXCR on the PCR reads. The profile shows over 300,000 distinct CDR3 sequences, 30% to 45% of them singletons. This clonotype was seen more than once but under ten times. Its antigen is not known. The CDR3 is 15 residues long. The V gene lost 5 bases and the J gene lost 7 bases, with 19 bases spanning the gap. The germline gives CDR1 SGHTA, CDR2 FQGNSA. This chain joins TRBV7-2 and TRBJ2-3; possible D gene TRBD2, 7 bases. The sample comprised blood. The receptor's source is a girl aged 10 to 17 with multiple sclerosis. CDR3 coding DNA: TGTGCCAGCAGCCCCCTGTCGGGGGGCCATAATACGCAGTATTTT. Protein product: CASSPLSGGHNTQYF.